This T cell receptor beta chain originates from a study of cytomegalovirus exposure and HLA in healthy donors. About the study: In an earlier analysis, around 100 million unique TCR beta sequences were found from approximately 190 million T cells.

The PCR ran on 60 Vbeta and 13 Jbeta primers. Original data processing: Unique TCR beta chains numbered roughly 80 million in a later analysis, with 10 million to 14 million shared. TCRdb's table, derived via immunoSEQ multiplex PCR, lists solely in-frame clones and lacks some. That table is the source of V, J and clone size, and D and trimming were worked out from the DNA. The data contain 150,000 to 200,000 clones, approximately 81% of them singletons. This CDR3 has 15 amino acids. Germline V gene sequence: CDR1 SGHTA, CDR2 FQGNSA. Trimming removed 1 base at V and 3 bases at J, with 10 bases between.

Sequencing was done on a sample of PBMCs. This TCR came from a man between 18 and 29 years old in good health and CMV-seronegative. The chain recombines TRBV7-2 with TRBJ1-5; no clear D gene. CDR3 in DNA: TGTGCCAGCAGCTTAGTGGCCGGGGACAATCAGCCCCAGCATTTT. It encodes CASSLVAGDNQPQHF.